What follows are 15 T cell receptor beta chains derived from one specimen sequenced in a study of blood T cell repertoires in COVID-19. Assay used: immunoSEQ multiplex PCR; TCRdb lists only in-frame clones, some missing. The sample has about 220,000 clones; under 90% are singletons. Specimen: PBMCs or T cells enriched from blood (not recorded which). The source of these receptors is a woman between 50 and 59 years old who had been exposed to COVID-19.

The chain recombines TRBV29-1 with TRBJ2-1; tentative D call: TRBD1 (6 bases). V dropped 7 bases and J dropped 9 bases, with 19 bases sitting between them. This CDR3 has 13 amino acids. Germline V gene lookup returns CDR1 SQVTM and CDR2 ANQGSEA. The CDR3 region is CSETYLQGGEQFF. In DNA form, the CDR3 reads TGCAGCGAGACATACCTACAGGGCGGTGAGCAGTTCTTC.

A few counts support this clone. This chain connects TRBV7-2 to TRBJ2-1; 7 bases line up with TRBD1. V gave up 2 bases and J gave up 7 bases; unmatched junction bases: 5. The CDR3 contains 14 residues. From germline, CDR1 is SGHTA and CDR2 FQGNSA. The CDR3: CASSLQTGNNEQFF. The CDR3 DNA sequence: TGTGCCAGCAGCTTACAGACAGGGAATAATGAGCAGTTCTTC.

The CDR3 loop reads CASSGRAGGGDNEQFF. The CDR3 DNA sequence: TGTGCCAGCAGTGGGCGAGCGGGGGGTGGCGACAATGAGCAGTTCTTC. The chain combines TRBV2 with TRBJ2-1; TRBD2 matches 9 bases. The CDR3 consists of 16 residues. Germline trimming cut 4 bases from V and 5 bases from J; bases unmatched to any gene: 9. Germline V gene data show CDR1 as SNHLY and CDR2 as FYNNEI.

This rearrangement joins TRBV5-1 to TRBJ2-7, with 9 bases fitting TRBD1. Germline lookup yields CDR1 SGHRS and CDR2 YFSETQ. CDR3 size: 14 residues. The J segment lost 10 bases and the V segment lost 0 bases, leaving 8 bases of the junction unmatched. The CDR3 reads CASSLEGQGFVQYF. The CDR3 DNA sequence: TGCGCCAGCAGCTTGGAGGGACAGGGATTTGTACAGTACTTC.

This sequence joins TRBV18 and TRBJ1-4; tentative D call: TRBD1 (6 bases). CDR1 KGHSH and CDR2 LQKENI come from the germline V gene. The CDR3 consists of 15 residues. The V gene lost 3 bases and the J gene lost 7 bases, with 15 bases spanning the gap. The CDR3 DNA reads TGTGCCAGCTCACCGACAGGTCAATCTGGTGAAAAACTGTTTTTT. This translates into CASSPTGQSGEKLFF.

The chain links TRBV7-2 to TRBJ1-3; no firm D call. CDR3 length: 14 amino acids. CDR1 and CDR2 (germline): SGHTA, FQGNSA. Trimming took 4 bases from V and 0 from J, leaving 7 bases between them. The DNA of the CDR3 is TGTGCCAGCAGCTCACAAAGCTCTGGAAACACCATATATTTT. Protein sequence: CASSSQSSGNTIYF.

V usage is TRBV10-3 and J usage is TRBJ2-2; possibly TRBD1 for D (6 bases). CDR1 ENHRY and CDR2 SYGVKD come from the germline V gene. V was trimmed by 2 bases and J by 13 bases, leaving 23 bases between them. The CDR3 extends over 16 amino acids. For the CDR3, the DNA is TGTGCCATCAGTGAGGAGGCGGCGAGGGGGAATGCAGTGCTGTTTTTT. Translated, it gives CAISEEAARGNAVLFF.

This clone was counted once. The rearrangement links TRBV5-1 to TRBJ1-3, with D unclear. This CDR3 has 13 amino acids. CDR1 is SGHRS, CDR2 YFSETQ, per germline. V lost 7 bases to trimming and J lost 4 bases, with 12 bases between them. The DNA of the CDR3 is TGCGCCAGCCGGGGAGGACCAGGAAACACCATATATTTT. Protein sequence: CASRGGPGNTIYF.

The CDR3 region is CASGLNGHGNEKLFF. The CDR3 DNA follows: TGTGCTAGTGGTTTGAACGGACACGGTAATGAAAAACTGTTTTTT. This chain connects TRBV12-5 to TRBJ1-4, with a possible D match to TRBD1 (5 bases). The CDR3 covers 15 residues. Germline V gives CDR1 LGHNT, CDR2 FRNRAP. The V gene lost 2 bases and the J gene lost 4 bases, with 11 bases spanning the gap.

The V call is TRBV6-4, the J call TRBJ2-1; 9 bases map to TRBD2. The CDR3 spans 14 residues. J lost 8 bases, V lost 3 bases, and 5 bases had no gene match. Germline CDR1 MRHNA, CDR2 SNTAGT. This chain's CDR3 is CASSETSGLDEQFF. The DNA for the CDR3 is TGTGCCAGCAGTGAGACTAGCGGACTGGATGAGCAGTTCTTC.

The CDR3, as DNA: TGCGCCAGCAGCCTCACCGACAGGGGGCGCGTCTCTGGGGCCAACGTCCTGACTTTC. It is translated as CASSLTDRGRVSGANVLTF. The genes are TRBV4-1 and TRBJ2-6; 10 bases match TRBD1. V lost 4 bases, J lost 0 bases, and 9 bases stayed unmatched. Germline-derived CDR1 and CDR2 are MGHRA and YSYEKL. The CDR3 consists of 19 residues.

The chain uses TRBV18 and TRBJ1-1; D call uncertain. CDR3 size: 13 residues. V lost 0 bases and J 1 base, leaving 3 bases between the germline ends. Germline V gene sequence: CDR1 KGHSH, CDR2 LQKENI. CDR3 DNA: TGTGCCAGCTCACCACCAGCGAACACTGAAGCTTTCTTT. Encoded protein: CASSPPANTEAFF.

The genes are TRBV2 and TRBJ1-5; D is possibly TRBD1 (5 bases). The ends were cut back, 4 bases at V and 9 bases at J, with 16 bases in the middle. Germline CDR1 is SNHLY and CDR2 is FYNNEI. The CDR3 is 14 amino acids. This chain's CDR3 is CASSVGQGNSPQHF. Here the CDR3 DNA reads TGTGCCAGCAGTGTAGGGCAGGGCAATTCGCCCCAGCATTTT.

This clone was counted a few times. The chain couples TRBV10-3 to TRBJ1-2; D is undetermined. The germline gives CDR1 ENHRY, CDR2 SYGVKD. V was clipped by 8 bases and J by 3 bases, with 13 bases between them. This CDR3 has 13 residues. CDR3 residues: CAIARDTDYGYTF. For the CDR3, the DNA is TGTGCCATCGCGCGGGATACAGACTATGGCTACACCTTC.

V is TRBV6-5 and J is TRBJ1-5; no reliable D call. Per the germline V gene, CDR1 is MNHEY and CDR2 is SVGAGI. V lost 8 bases and J 9 bases, leaving 17 bases between the germline ends. The CDR3 sequence is 13 residues long. CDR3 sequence (DNA): TGTGCCAGCCAGGAGGACCTGCTTAGGCCCCAGCATTTT. Protein product: CASQEDLLRPQHF.